Listed below are T cell receptor beta chains from one sample, sequenced in a study of T cell changes during pregnancy in multiple sclerosis. The protocol was immunoSEQ multiplex PCR, while the TCRdb copy is restricted to in-frame clones and leaves out a portion. The data contain almost 50,000 clones, roughly 95% of them singletons. The material was CD4+ T cells from peripheral blood mononuclear cells, obtained in the third trimester of pregnancy. Every receptor here comes from a female donor with multiple sclerosis, enrolled in a pregnancy study. Both conserved end residues are part of each CDR3. Fields, in order: D gene, V gene, CDR3 length, J gene, clone size, CDR3 DNA, CDR3 protein. D genes are given only for firm matches. Only part of the rows carry a size: once, few, many, or a class if the clone is expanded.

-	TRBV9	16	TRBJ2-2	-	TGTGCCAGCAGCCCGACCCGACTCCAAAACACCGGGGAGCTGTTTTTT	CASSPTRLQNTGELFF
-	TRBV18	14	TRBJ1-3	few	TGTGCCAGCTCCCCCGACAGTTCTGGAAACACCATATATTTT	CASSPDSSGNTIYF
TRBD1	TRBV5-1	15	TRBJ1-2	-	TGCGCCAGCAGCTTGCGGCAGGGGGGATTGAATGGCTACACCTTC	CASSLRQGGLNGYTF
-	TRBV23-1	13	TRBJ1-1	-	TGCGCCAGCAGAATACAGGCGAACACTGAAGCTTTCTTT	CASRIQANTEAFF
TRBD2	TRBV7-9	11	TRBJ2-3	once	TGTGCCAGCCTAGCGGAAGATACGCAGTATTTT	CASLAEDTQYF
TRBD2	TRBV7-2	16	TRBJ2-3	-	TGTGCCAGCAGCGGCCGAGTAGCGGGGGGAACAGATACGCAGTATTTT	CASSGRVAGGTDTQYF
TRBD2	TRBV5-8	17	TRBJ2-1	-	TGTGCCAGCAGCTTGGCTCGACTAGCGGGCTCCTACAATGAGCAGTTCTTC	CASSLARLAGSYNEQFF
-	TRBV7-6	14	TRBJ2-3	-	TGTGCCACTAAGCCGAGTATGAGCACAGATACGCAGTATTTT	CATKPSMSTDTQYF
TRBD1	TRBV14	16	TRBJ2-7	-	TGTGCCAGCAGCCAGGGTTCCGGGACAGCTTCCTACGAGCAGTACTTC	CASSQGSGTASYEQYF
-	TRBV5-5	14	TRBJ2-7	-	TGTGCCAGCAGCTTGGCCCAGGGGCCCTACGAGCAGTACTTC	CASSLAQGPYEQYF
TRBD2	TRBV6-4	14	TRBJ2-5	once	TGTGCCAGCAGAAGGAAACTAGCGACGGAGACCCAGTACTTC	CASRRKLATETQYF
TRBD1	TRBV19	16	TRBJ2-3	-	TGTGCCAGTAGTATAGAAGGGACAGGCACCACAGATACGCAGTATTTT	CASSIEGTGTTDTQYF
TRBD2	TRBV2	19	TRBJ2-1	-	TGTGCCAGCAGTGAAATTGGGACCCGTAGCGGGGACCCCTACAATGAGCAGTTCTTC	CASSEIGTRSGDPYNEQFF
TRBD1	TRBV6-1	14	TRBJ1-2	-	TGTGCCAGCAGAAGAGACAGGGGATACTATGGCTACACCTTC	CASRRDRGYYGYTF
TRBD1	TRBV5-1	18	TRBJ1-1	-	TGCGCCAGCAGCTCGTTGAGGCAGGGGGCAATCTGGGATACTGAAGCTTTCTTT	CASSSLRQGAIWDTEAFF
-	TRBV11-2	13	TRBJ1-5	-	TGTGCCAGCAGCTTAGTAAGGGGTCAGCCCCAGCATTTT	CASSLVRGQPQHF
TRBD2	TRBV2	16	TRBJ2-2	-	TGTGCCAGCAGTTTTGTTCTAGCGGGAGAAACCGGGGAGCTGTTTTTT	CASSFVLAGETGELFF
-	TRBV5-4	14	TRBJ2-3	-	TGTGCCAGCAGCTTGGTCCTGGCCACAGATACGCAGTATTTT	CASSLVLATDTQYF
TRBD2	TRBV28	16	TRBJ2-5	once	TGTGCCAGCAGTCCTCCGATAGCGGGAGTCACACAGACCCAGTACTTC	CASSPPIAGVTQTQYF
-	TRBV9	14	TRBJ2-3	-	TGTGCCAGCAGCGTTTCCTCTAGCACAGATACGCAGTATTTT	CASSVSSSTDTQYF
TRBD1	TRBV27	15	TRBJ1-1	-	TGTGCCAGCAGTCGAAAGACAGGGCTGAGCTCTGAAGCTTTCTTT	CASSRKTGLSSEAFF
-	TRBV5-1	14	TRBJ1-6	once	TGCGCCAGCAGCTGGGGCGGGATAAATTCACCCCTCCACTTT	CASSWGGINSPLHF
-	TRBV6-4	14	TRBJ1-1	-	TGTGCCAGCAGTGTTGGGGGGGCGGCCTTAGAAGCTTTCTTT	CASSVGGAALEAFF
-	TRBV7-2	16	TRBJ2-7	-	TGTGCCAGCAGCCCAAGGGGGGGGTCGCTCTCCTACGAGCAGTACTTC	CASSPRGGSLSYEQYF
-	TRBV11-3	13	TRBJ1-2	-	TGTGCCAGCAGCTTAGAACGGGACTATGGCTACACCTTC	CASSLERDYGYTF
TRBD1	TRBV19	14	TRBJ2-4	-	TGTGCCAGTACCATGGACAGGGCTGGAAACATTCAGTACTTC	CASTMDRAGNIQYF
-	TRBV5-1	14	TRBJ1-2	-	TGCGCCAGCAGCTTGTCCCCAGGGGATTATGGCTACACCTTC	CASSLSPGDYGYTF
TRBD2	TRBV9	16	TRBJ2-3	once	TGTGCCAGCAGCGCGACTAGCGGGAGAGGTATAGATACGCAGTATTTT	CASSATSGRGIDTQYF
TRBD1	TRBV11-1	13	TRBJ2-7	-	TGTGCCAGCAGCCTCCGGACAGGGAGGGAGCAGTACTTC	CASSLRTGREQYF
-	TRBV19	16	TRBJ2-2	once	TGTGCCAGTAGCCCAGGGGGGCGGAGAGGCACCGGGGAGCTGTTTTTT	CASSPGGRRGTGELFF
TRBD1	TRBV7-3	15	TRBJ2-3	once	TGTGCCAGCAGCCGGGACAGGGAAAGCACAGATACGCAGTATTTT	CASSRDRESTDTQYF
TRBD1	TRBV19	14	TRBJ1-2	-	TGTGCCAGTAGGCCCGGGACAGGGTCCTATGGCTACACCTTC	CASRPGTGSYGYTF
TRBD2	TRBV2	14	TRBJ2-3	-	TGTGCCAGCAGTCTACAGACTAGCGGGGTTGCGCAGTATTTT	CASSLQTSGVAQYF
TRBD1	TRBV11-2	17	TRBJ2-2	-	TGTGCCAGCAACGACATGGGACAGGGGGCCGACACCGGGGAGCTGTTTTTT	CASNDMGQGADTGELFF
TRBD1	TRBV7-2	15	TRBJ1-6	-	TGTGCCAGCAGCTTACACAGGGGCGAGAATTCACCCCTCCACTTT	CASSLHRGENSPLHF
-	TRBV6-1	13	TRBJ2-7	once	TGTGCCAGCAGTGAGAAGGGAGTTTACGAGCAGTACTTC	CASSEKGVYEQYF
-	TRBV29-1	13	TRBJ1-1	few	TGCAGCGTTGGGGGCAGGATGAACACTGAAGCTTTCTTT	CSVGGRMNTEAFF
TRBD2	TRBV10-1	15	TRBJ2-5	-	TGCGCCAGCAGTGGTGGACTAGCGGGAGCGGAGACCCAGTACTTC	CASSGGLAGAETQYF
-	TRBV7-2	14	TRBJ1-6	once	TGTGCCAGCAGCCGCAGGGGATTTGATTCACCCCTCCACTTT	CASSRRGFDSPLHF
TRBD2	TRBV30	13	TRBJ2-1	-	TGTGCCTGGAGTGTTGCTCTAGCGGGGGAGCAGTTCTTC	CAWSVALAGEQFF
-	TRBV5-5	15	TRBJ2-5	-	TGTGCCAGCACCCTGGGTACAGGGTACCAAGAGACCCAGTACTTC	CASTLGTGYQETQYF
-	TRBV29-1	14	TRBJ1-2	once	TGCAGCGTTGAAGGAAAGGGGTCGGAGTATGGCTACACCTTC	CSVEGKGSEYGYTF
-	TRBV9	18	TRBJ1-6	-	TGTGCCAGCAGCGTGACGGTAGGGGAAAGGATCGGAGATTCACCCCTCCACTTT	CASSVTVGERIGDSPLHF
TRBD2	TRBV2	13	TRBJ2-1	-	TGTGCCAGTGCGGGAGATGCCTACAATGAGCAGTTCTTC	CASAGDAYNEQFF
TRBD1	TRBV2	14	TRBJ1-2	-	TGTGCCAGCAGTGGGTGGGGGACAGCCTATGGCTACACCTTC	CASSGWGTAYGYTF
TRBD2	TRBV4-1	15	TRBJ2-7	-	TGCGCCAGCAGCCAAGACCCGGGACTAATCTACGAGCAGTACTTC	CASSQDPGLIYEQYF
-	TRBV28	14	TRBJ1-5	-	TGTGCCAGCAGTTTGTATAGGGGGAATCAGCCCCAGCATTTT	CASSLYRGNQPQHF
-	TRBV5-4	15	TRBJ2-2	-	TGTGCCAGCAGGTTGGAGGCGCGGGAAACCGGGGAGCTGTTTTTT	CASRLEARETGELFF
TRBD1	TRBV15	13	TRBJ2-7	-	TGTGCCACCAGCAGAATACAGGGGTACGAGCAGTACTTC	CATSRIQGYEQYF
-	TRBV5-5	15	TRBJ2-6	-	TGTGCCAGCAGCTTGGGCGGAACCGGGGCCAACGTCCTGACTTTC	CASSLGGTGANVLTF
TRBD2	TRBV5-1	15	TRBJ2-7	-	TGCGCCAGCAGCCTAGGGACTACCAAGGCCTACGAGCAGTACTTC	CASSLGTTKAYEQYF
TRBD1	TRBV2	15	TRBJ1-5	-	TGTGCCAGCAGTGGGCCAGGGGGCGCGGGTCAGCCCCAGCATTTT	CASSGPGGAGQPQHF
TRBD1	TRBV6-1	17	TRBJ2-1	-	TGTGCCAGCAGTGAATCTCTTTGGACAGGGGGTTACAATGAGCAGTTCTTC	CASSESLWTGGYNEQFF
-	TRBV6-5	16	TRBJ1-2	-	TGTGCCAGCAGTTACTCGATTGGAGTGGGGGGATTGGGCTACACCTTC	CASSYSIGVGGLGYTF
-	TRBV5-5	15	TRBJ1-4	-	TGTGCCAGCAGCATCTACAGGGTAACTAATGAAAAACTGTTTTTT	CASSIYRVTNEKLFF